This record concerns one T cell receptor (beta chain) sequence. This sample was taken from a study of T-cell memory formation after mild COVID-19. TCRdb re-called the 5' RACE reads through MiXCR, storing one row per CDR3 protein. The sample holds approximately 570,000 distinct CDR3 sequences, roughly 17% seen once. The CDR3 totals 15 residues. V shed 0 bases and J shed 7 bases, with 15 bases lying between them. The germline V gene encodes CDR1 LNHDA and CDR2 SQIVND (reference sequence). The material sequenced was PBMCs or a T cell subset sorted from them (not recorded which). The source is an adult woman who had mild COVID-19 (a few samples of this study predate the infection). Cell type and time point are not known. The V call is TRBV19, the J call TRBJ1-2, with D possibly TRBD1 on 5 matching bases. The DNA of the CDR3 is TGTGCCAGTAGTATAGACTTGGGGCAGGGAAGTGGCTACACCTTC. Amino acids: CASSIDLGQGSGYTF.